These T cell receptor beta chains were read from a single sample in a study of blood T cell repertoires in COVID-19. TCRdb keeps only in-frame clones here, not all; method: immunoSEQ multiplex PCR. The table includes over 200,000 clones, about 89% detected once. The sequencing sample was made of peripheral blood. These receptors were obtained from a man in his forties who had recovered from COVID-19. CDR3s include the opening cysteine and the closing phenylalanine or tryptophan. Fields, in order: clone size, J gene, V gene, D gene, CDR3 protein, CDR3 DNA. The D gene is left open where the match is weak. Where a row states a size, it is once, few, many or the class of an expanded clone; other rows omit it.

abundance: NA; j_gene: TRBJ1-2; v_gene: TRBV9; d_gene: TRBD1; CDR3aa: CASSVEGQTNYGYTF; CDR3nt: TGTGCCAGCAGCGTAGAGGGACAGACTAACTATGGCTACACCTTC
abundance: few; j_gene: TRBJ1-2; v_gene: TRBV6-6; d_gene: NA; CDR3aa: CASSYDSQGGYTF; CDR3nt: TGTGCCAGCAGTTACGACAGTCAGGGTGGCTACACCTTC
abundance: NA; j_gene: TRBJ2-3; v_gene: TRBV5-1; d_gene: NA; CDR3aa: CASSFSPGERTDTQYF; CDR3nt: TGCGCCAGCAGCTTCTCACCGGGGGAGAGGACAGATACGCAGTATTTT
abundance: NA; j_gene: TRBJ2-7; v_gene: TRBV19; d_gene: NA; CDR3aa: CASSSIPPTASYEQYF; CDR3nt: TGTGCCAGTAGTTCAATACCTCCGACAGCATCCTACGAGCAGTACTTC
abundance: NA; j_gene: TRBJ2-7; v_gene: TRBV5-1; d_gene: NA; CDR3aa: CASSPAGRAGSYEQYF; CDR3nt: TGCGCCAGCAGCCCAGCAGGCAGGGCTGGCTCCTACGAGCAGTACTTC
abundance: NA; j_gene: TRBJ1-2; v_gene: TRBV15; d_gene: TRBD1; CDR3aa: CATSRETGVGYTF; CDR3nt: TGTGCCACCAGCAGAGAAACAGGGGTTGGCTACACCTTC
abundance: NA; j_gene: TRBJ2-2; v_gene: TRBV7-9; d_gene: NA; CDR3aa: CASSLGQNTGELFF; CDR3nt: TGTGCCAGCAGCTTAGGACAGAACACCGGGGAGCTGTTTTTT
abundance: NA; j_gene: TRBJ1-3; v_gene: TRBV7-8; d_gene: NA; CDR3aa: CASSPISLLSGNTIYF; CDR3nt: TGTGCCAGCAGCCCAATCTCACTACTCTCTGGAAACACCATATATTTT
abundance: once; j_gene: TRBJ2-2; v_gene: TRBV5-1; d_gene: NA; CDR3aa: CASSLAGVTKDTGELFF; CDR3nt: TGCGCCAGCAGCTTGGCGGGGGTCACCAAGGACACCGGGGAGCTGTTTTTT
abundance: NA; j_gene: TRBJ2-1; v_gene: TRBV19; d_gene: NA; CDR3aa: CASSQMGREFGEQFF; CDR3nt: TGTGCCAGTAGTCAAATGGGCAGGGAATTTGGTGAGCAGTTCTTC
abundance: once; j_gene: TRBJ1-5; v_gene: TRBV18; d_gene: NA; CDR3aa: CASSPPTGGNQPQHF; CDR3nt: TGTGCCAGCTCACCACCGACCGGGGGCAATCAGCCCCAGCATTTT
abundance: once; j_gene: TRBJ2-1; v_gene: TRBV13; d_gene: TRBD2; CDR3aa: CASGTIGNEQFF; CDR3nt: TGTGCCAGCGGGACTATTGGCAATGAGCAGTTCTTC
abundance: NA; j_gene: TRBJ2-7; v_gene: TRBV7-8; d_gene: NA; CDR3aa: CASSRSGVIGSYEQYF; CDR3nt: TGTGCCAGCAGCCGATCCGGAGTTATCGGCTCCTACGAGCAGTACTTC
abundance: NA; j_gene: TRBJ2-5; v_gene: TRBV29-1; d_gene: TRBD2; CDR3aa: CSVARLAGVETQYF; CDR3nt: TGCAGCGTTGCTCGACTAGCGGGAGTTGAGACCCAGTACTTC
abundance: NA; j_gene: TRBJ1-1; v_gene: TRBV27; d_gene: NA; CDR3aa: CASSPRVAPPTEAFF; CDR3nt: TGTGCCAGCAGTCCGAGGGTAGCCCCTCCGACTGAAGCTTTCTTT
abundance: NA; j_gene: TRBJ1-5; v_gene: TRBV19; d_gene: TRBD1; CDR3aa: CASSIMDRGRDQPQHF; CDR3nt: TGTGCCAGTAGTATAATGGACAGGGGGCGCGATCAGCCCCAGCATTTT
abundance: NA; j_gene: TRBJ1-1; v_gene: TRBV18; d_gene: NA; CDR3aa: CASSPPKGQNTEAFF; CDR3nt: TGTGCCAGCTCACCACCAAAGGGGCAGAACACTGAAGCTTTCTTT
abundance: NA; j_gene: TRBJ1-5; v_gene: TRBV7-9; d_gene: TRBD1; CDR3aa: CASSAPPSGTGGNQPQHF; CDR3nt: TGTGCCAGCAGCGCACCACCTTCCGGGACAGGGGGCAATCAGCCCCAGCATTTT
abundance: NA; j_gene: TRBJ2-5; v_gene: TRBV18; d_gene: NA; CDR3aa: CASSPRTPQAGTQYF; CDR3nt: TGTGCCAGCTCACCGCGGACCCCCCAAGCGGGGACCCAGTACTTC
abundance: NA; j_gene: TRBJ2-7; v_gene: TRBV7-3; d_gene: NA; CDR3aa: CASSFQGSNEQYF; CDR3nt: TGTGCCAGCAGCTTCCAGGGGTCGAACGAGCAGTACTTC
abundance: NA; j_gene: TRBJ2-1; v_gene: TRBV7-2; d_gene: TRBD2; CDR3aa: CASSRTSGGNEQFF; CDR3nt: TGTGCCAGCAGCCGGACTAGCGGGGGCAATGAGCAGTTCTTC
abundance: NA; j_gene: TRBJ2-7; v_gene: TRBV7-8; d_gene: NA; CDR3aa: CASSLERINEQYF; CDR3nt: TGTGCCAGCAGCTTAGAGAGGATTAACGAGCAGTACTTC
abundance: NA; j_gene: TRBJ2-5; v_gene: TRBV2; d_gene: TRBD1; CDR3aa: CASRKGTGQLETQYF; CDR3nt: TGTGCCAGCAGAAAAGGGACAGGACAATTGGAGACCCAGTACTTC
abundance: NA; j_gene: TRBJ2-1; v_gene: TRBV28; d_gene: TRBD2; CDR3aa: CASSGLLAGGRNEQFF; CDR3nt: TGTGCCAGCAGTGGCCTACTAGCGGGGGGGCGCAATGAGCAGTTCTTC
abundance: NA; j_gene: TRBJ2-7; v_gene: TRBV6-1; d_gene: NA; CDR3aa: CASSEPTYEQYF; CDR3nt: TGTGCCAGCAGTGAACCCACCTACGAGCAGTACTTC
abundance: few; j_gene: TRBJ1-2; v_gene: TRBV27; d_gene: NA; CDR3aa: CASRSGSYGYTF; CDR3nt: TGTGCCAGCAGATCGGGTTCCTATGGCTACACCTTC
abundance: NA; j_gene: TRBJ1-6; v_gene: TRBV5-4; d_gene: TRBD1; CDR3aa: CASSPSRGPNSPLHF; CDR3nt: TGTGCCAGCAGCCCGTCGAGGGGGCCAAATTCACCCCTCCACTTT
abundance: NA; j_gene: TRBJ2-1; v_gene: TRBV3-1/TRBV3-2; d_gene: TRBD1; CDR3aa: CASSLGEGDRGQFLDEQFF; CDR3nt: TGTGCCAGCAGCCTCGGAGAGGGCGACAGGGGGCAGTTTCTCGATGAGCAGTTCTTC
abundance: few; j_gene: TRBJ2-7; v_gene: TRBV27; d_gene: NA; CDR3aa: CASSLNLYEQYF; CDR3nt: TGTGCCAGCAGTTTAAACTTGTACGAGCAGTACTTC
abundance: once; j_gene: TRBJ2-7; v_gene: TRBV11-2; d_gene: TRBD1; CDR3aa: CASINGQGQTYEQYF; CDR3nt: TGTGCCAGCATCAATGGACAGGGACAGACCTACGAGCAGTACTTC
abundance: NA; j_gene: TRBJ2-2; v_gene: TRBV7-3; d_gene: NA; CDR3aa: CASSRSRSNTGELFF; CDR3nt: TGTGCCAGCAGCAGATCGCGATCGAACACCGGGGAGCTGTTTTTT
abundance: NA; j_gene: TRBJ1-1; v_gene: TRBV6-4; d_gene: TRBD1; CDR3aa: CASKPTGGKNTEAFF; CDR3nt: TGTGCCAGCAAGCCTACAGGGGGCAAGAACACTGAAGCTTTCTTT
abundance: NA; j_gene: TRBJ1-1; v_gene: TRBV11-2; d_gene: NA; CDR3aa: CASTSGRKTEAFF; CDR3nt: TGTGCCAGCACCTCCGGCAGGAAAACTGAAGCTTTCTTT
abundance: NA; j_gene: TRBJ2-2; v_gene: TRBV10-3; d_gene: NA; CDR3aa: CAISESYTGELFF; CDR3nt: TGTGCCATCAGTGAGTCCTACACCGGGGAGCTGTTTTTT
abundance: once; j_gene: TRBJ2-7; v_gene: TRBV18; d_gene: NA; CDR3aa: CASSKESTLYEQYF; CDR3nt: TGTGCCAGCTCAAAAGAGAGTACTCTCTACGAGCAGTACTTC
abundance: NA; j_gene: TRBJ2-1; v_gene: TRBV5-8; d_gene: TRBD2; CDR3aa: CASSLATSGSGSEQFF; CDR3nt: TGTGCCAGCAGCTTGGCGACTAGCGGGAGTGGTAGTGAGCAGTTCTTC
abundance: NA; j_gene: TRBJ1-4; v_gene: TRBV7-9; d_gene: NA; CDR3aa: CASRSDSFNEKLFF; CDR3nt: TGTGCCAGCAGATCAGACAGCTTTAATGAAAAACTGTTTTTT
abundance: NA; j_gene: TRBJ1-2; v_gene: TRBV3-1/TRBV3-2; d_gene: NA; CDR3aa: CASSQVVGRAGYGYTF; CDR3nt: TGTGCCAGCAGCCAAGTGGTGGGCAGGGCTGGTTATGGCTACACCTTC
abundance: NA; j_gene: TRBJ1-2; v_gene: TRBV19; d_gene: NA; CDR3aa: CASSDYSGPRYGYTF; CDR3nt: TGTGCCAGTAGTGACTATTCCGGACCGCGCTATGGCTACACCTTC
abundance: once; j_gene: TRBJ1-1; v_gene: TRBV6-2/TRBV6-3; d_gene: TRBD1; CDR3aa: CASSYSTGITEAFF; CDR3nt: TGTGCCAGCAGTTATTCGACAGGGATCACTGAAGCTTTCTTT
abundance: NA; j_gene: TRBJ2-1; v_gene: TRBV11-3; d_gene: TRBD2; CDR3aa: CASSLELAGVGEQFF; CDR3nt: TGTGCCAGCAGCTTAGAGCTAGCGGGAGTGGGTGAGCAGTTCTTC
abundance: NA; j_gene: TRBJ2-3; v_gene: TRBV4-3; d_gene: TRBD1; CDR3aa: CASSPIRTGEFTDTQYF; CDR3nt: TGCGCCAGCAGCCCAATACGGACAGGGGAATTCACAGATACGCAGTATTTT
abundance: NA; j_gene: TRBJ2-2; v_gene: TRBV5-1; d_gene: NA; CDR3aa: CASSLLPTSTTGELFF; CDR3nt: TGCGCCAGCAGCTTATTACCGACTAGTACCACCGGGGAGCTGTTTTTT
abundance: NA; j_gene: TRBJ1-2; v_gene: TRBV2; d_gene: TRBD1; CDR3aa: CARTGTGLSLNYGYTF; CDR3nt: TGTGCCAGGACGGGGACAGGCTTATCCCTTAACTATGGCTACACCTTC
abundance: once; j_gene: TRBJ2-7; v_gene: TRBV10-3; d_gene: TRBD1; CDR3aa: CAISETGVEQYF; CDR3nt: TGTGCCATCAGTGAAACAGGGGTCGAGCAGTACTTC
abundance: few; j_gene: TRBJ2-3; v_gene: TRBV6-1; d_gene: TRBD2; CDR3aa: CASSERGLAGPRGDTQYF; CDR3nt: TGTGCCAGCAGTGAACGGGGCCTAGCGGGGCCCCGAGGGGATACGCAGTATTTT
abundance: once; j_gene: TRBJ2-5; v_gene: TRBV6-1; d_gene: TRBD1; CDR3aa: CASSEALDRVYF; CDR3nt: TGTGCCAGCAGTGAAGCCTTGGACAGGGTGTACTTC
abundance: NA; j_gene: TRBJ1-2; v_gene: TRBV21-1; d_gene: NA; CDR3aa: CASSEDRVFYGYTF; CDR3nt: TGTGCCAGCAGCGAAGACAGGGTCTTCTATGGCTACACCTTC
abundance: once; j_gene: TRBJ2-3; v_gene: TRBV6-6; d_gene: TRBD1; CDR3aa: CASRDRAADTQYF; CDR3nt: TGTGCCAGCCGGGACAGGGCGGCAGATACGCAGTATTTT
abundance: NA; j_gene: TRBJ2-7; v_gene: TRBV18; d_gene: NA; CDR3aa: CASSPRDSSYEQYF; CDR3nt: TGTGCCAGCTCCCCTAGAGACAGCTCCTACGAGCAGTACTTC
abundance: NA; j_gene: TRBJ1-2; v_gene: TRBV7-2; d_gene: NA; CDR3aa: CASSFAQGNGYTF; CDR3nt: TGTGCCAGCAGCTTCGCGCAGGGAAATGGCTACACCTTC